This T cell receptor beta chain was sequenced during a study of OX40 agonist ivuxolimab in advanced cancers. Overall study context: Patients treated during dose escalation were battling hepatocellular carcinoma, melanoma, renal cell or head and neck cancer. Partial responses occurred in Three dose-escalation patients, one with hepatocellular carcinoma and two with cutaneous melanoma. General study points: In the 0.1 to 3.0 mg/kg range, CD4+ and CD8+ blood T cells had expanded clonally by week 6.

About this clone: Its antigen is currently unknown.

Measured with immunoSEQ multiplex PCR; TCRdb has only the in-frame clones, and not every one. The repertoire consists of tens of thousands of clones, with around four fifths occurring once and the leading ten covering 2.8%. The sequences come from CD4+ or CD8+ T cells sorted from blood, collected in a trial of the OX40 agonist ivuxolimab. The receptor comes from an adult with an advanced solid tumor such as melanoma, head and neck, liver or kidney cancer.

The CDR3: CASSETGWRGELFF. In DNA, the CDR3 is TGTGCCAGCAGTGAAACTGGGTGGAGGGGGGAGCTGTTTTTT. The gene calls are TRBV25-1 and TRBJ2-2; a weak D match, TRBD2 (5 bases). Germline assignment: CDR1 MGHDK and CDR2 SYGVNS. With 2 bases removed from V and 8 bases from J, the gap between germline ends came to 12 bases. The CDR3 contains 14 residues. The full variable domain, completed using reference TRBV25-1 and TRBJ2-2, is EADIYQTPRYLVIGTGKKITLECSQTMGHDKMYWYQQDPGMELHLIHYSYGVNSTEKGDLSSESTVSRIRTEHFPLTLESARPSHTSQYLCASSETGWRGELFFGEGSRLTVL.